Presented here are 32 T cell receptor beta chains from one specimen sequenced in a study of CD8 T cells in Susac syndrome. After extraction with the RNeasy kit, about 0.5 to 1 ug of the RNA was reverse transcribed using random hexamers. TCRdb fed the immunoSEQ multiplex PCR reads into MiXCR, producing one record per CDR3 protein. Among approximately 140,000 distinct CDR3 sequences listed, roughly 80% were seen once. The specimen sequenced was CD8+ T cells from PBMCs. These receptors originate from a human donor with multiple sclerosis.

This clonotype was counted between two and nine times. In this CDR3 the conserved last residue, phenylalanine or tryptophan, is missing, so a read error is likely. V gene TRBV12-3 or TRBV12-4 combines with J gene TRBJ1-5; D not certain. The CDR3 extends over 13 amino acids. V lost 2 bases to trimming and J lost 6 bases, with 8 bases between them. The CDR3 DNA follows: TGTGCCAGCAGTTTATGGTTAGCTCAGCCCCAGCATTTA. Translated: CASSLWLAQPQHL.

This chain links TRBV6-6 with TRBJ2-1; D is ambiguous. V shed 1 base and J shed 4 bases, with 5 bases lying between them. Per the germline V gene, CDR1 is MNHNY and CDR2 is SVGAGI (reference sequence). The length of the CDR3 is 13 residues. The DNA of the CDR3 is TGTGCCAGCAGTTACTACGCGTACAATGAGCAGTTCTTC. Translating it yields CASSYYAYNEQFF.

This clonotype was picked up one time. The rearrangement links TRBV19 to TRBJ2-1, with no clear D. Trimming took 7 bases from V and 5 from J, leaving 6 bases between them. The CDR3 spans 11 residues. Germline loops: CDR1 LNHDA, CDR2 SQIVND (reference sequence). CDR3 in amino acids: CASTSNNEQFF. The DNA of the CDR3 is TGTGCCAGTACCTCGAACAATGAGCAGTTCTTC. Full variable domain (missing parts from reference TRBV19 and TRBJ2-1): DGGITQSPKYLFRKEGQNVTLSCEQNLNHDAMYWYRQDPGQGLRLIYYSQIVNDFQKGDIAEGYSVSREKKESFPLTVTSAQKNPTAFYLCASTSNNEQFFGPGTRLTVL.

The rearrangement uses TRBV19 and TRBJ2-1, with 12 nucleotides matching TRBD1. Germline-derived CDR1 and CDR2 are LNHDA and SQIVND (reference sequence). The CDR3 runs 15 residues. V was pared by 4 bases and J by 8 bases, with 6 bases of the junction left unmatched. The CDR3 here is CASSNPGQGAYEQFF. In nucleotides, the CDR3 is TGTGCCAGTAGTAATCCGGGACAGGGGGCGTATGAGCAGTTCTTC.

V usage is TRBV3-1 and J usage is TRBJ1-5; TRBD1 matches at 7 bases. In germline, CDR1 is LGHDT, CDR2 YNNKEL (reference sequence). The CDR3 contains 15 residues. Trimming removed 5 bases from V and 4 bases from J; junction bases left unmatched: 8. CDR3 region: CASSKGTVGNQPQHF. The CDR3 DNA reads TGTGCCAGCAGCAAAGGGACAGTTGGAAATCAGCCCCAGCATTTT.

This clonotype has only a few counts. Relative to the germline gene, one junction end is altered; a read error may explain this. Here the CDR3 DNA reads TGTGCCAGCAGCTATGACAGCGGGGGGACTGAAGCTTTTTTT. The encoded protein is CASSYDSGGTEAFF. This chain uses TRBV9 with TRBJ1-1; perhaps TRBD1 as D (5 bases). This CDR3 region has 14 residues. Looked up from germline, CDR1 is SGDLS and CDR2 is YYNGEE.

This chain connects TRBV12-3 or TRBV12-4 to TRBJ2-3; D could derive from TRBD1 or TRBD2 (5 bases each). The CDR3 consists of 16 residues. V was cut by 6 bases and J by 1 base, with 17 bases left in between. The CDR3 coding sequence is TGTGCCAGCAGCCCTGGGGGTTTCACTGGCACAGATACGCAGTATTTT. This sequence encodes CASSPGGFTGTDTQYF.

This chain uses TRBV19 with TRBJ2-7; 9 bases fit TRBD2. CDR1 LNHDA and CDR2 SQIVND come from the germline V gene (reference sequence). The CDR3 runs 15 residues. J was trimmed by 0 bases and V by 5 bases; bases with no gene match: 5. The CDR3 region has the DNA TGTGCCAGTAGTTTTAGCGGGGGCCTCTCCTACGAGCAGTACTTC. Translating it yields CASSFSGGLSYEQYF.

This rearrangement joins TRBV11-2 to TRBJ2-1, with D possibly being TRBD1 (6 bases). This CDR3 contains 16 residues. V was trimmed by 2 bases and J by 2 bases, leaving 13 bases between them. Germline V gene data show CDR1 as SGHAT and CDR2 as FQNNGV. The CDR3 here is CASSLRGPGAYNEQFF. The CDR3 DNA is TGTGCCAGCAGCTTAAGAGGGCCAGGGGCCTACAATGAGCAGTTCTTC.

A remark on this clonotype: The junction departs from germline at one end; a sequencing error may be responsible. The chain uses TRBV20-1 and TRBJ2-1; 10 positions agree with TRBD2. From germline, CDR1 is DFQATT and CDR2 SNEGSKA (reference sequence). This CDR3 spans 14 amino acids. The chain's CDR3 is CSARGLAGDNEQFF. In DNA form, the CDR3 reads TGCAGTGCAAGAGGTCTAGCGGGGGACAATGAGCAGTTCTTC.

The chain links TRBV20-1 to TRBJ2-7; 8 bases match TRBD2. Germline-derived CDR1 and CDR2 are DFQATT and SNEGSKA (reference sequence). This CDR3 contains 16 residues. Trimming at V came to 5 bases and at J to 0 bases, leaving 12 bases not matched to a gene. The chain's CDR3 is CSASPAGATFSYEQYF. As DNA, the CDR3 is TGCAGTGCTTCCCCAGCGGGGGCAACTTTCTCCTACGAGCAGTACTTC.

The genes are TRBV6-1 and TRBJ1-5; 7 bases line up with TRBD1. This CDR3 is built from 15 residues. CDR1 and CDR2 (germline): MNHNS, SASEGT. V gave up 4 bases and J gave up 1 base; unmatched junction bases: 4. DNA of the CDR3: TGTGCCAGCAGTGTCGTCAGGGGGAGCAATCAGCCCCAGCATTTT. Its protein is CASSVVRGSNQPQHF.

V and J are TRBV7-9 and TRBJ1-5; TRBD1 aligns across 9 bases. Germline assignment: CDR1 SEHNR and CDR2 FQNEAQ (reference sequence). This CDR3 comprises 17 residues. The V segment lost 2 bases and the J segment 6 bases; nucleotides outside the gene matches: 11. This chain's CDR3 is CASSLLPGQGVGQPQHF. The CDR3 DNA follows: TGTGCCAGCAGCTTACTACCGGGACAGGGCGTAGGTCAGCCCCAGCATTTT.

The chain carries TRBV6-1 and TRBJ1-3, with D uncertain. Germline CDR1 MNHNS, CDR2 SASEGT. CDR3 size: 13 residues. V was clipped by 1 base and J by 3 bases, with 4 bases between them. This CDR3 is CASSEDGGNTIYF. Here the CDR3 DNA reads TGTGCCAGCAGTGAAGACGGTGGAAACACCATATATTTT.

This clonotype was seen a single time. The rearrangement links TRBV7-9 to TRBJ2-1; 15 nucleotides agree with TRBD2. The CDR3 has 19 amino acids. The V gene's germline CDR1 is SEHNR and CDR2 FQNEAQ (reference sequence). Trimming took 3 bases from V and 7 from J; bases not matched to a gene: 13. CDR3 region: CASSLGLAGGLGAFNEQFF. The CDR3 DNA is TGTGCCAGCAGCTTGGGACTAGCGGGGGGCCTGGGGGCATTTAATGAGCAGTTCTTC.

This clonotype was detected a few times. V and J are TRBV12-3 or TRBV12-4 and TRBJ2-2, with 9 positions matching TRBD2. The CDR3 spans 15 residues. The trim removed 4 bases at V and 1 base at J, leaving 1 base unmatched. The CDR3 spells CASSYSGGNTGELFF. As DNA, the CDR3 is TGTGCCAGCAGTTATAGCGGGGGGAACACCGGGGAGCTGTTTTTT.

The chain employs TRBV19 and TRBJ1-5; the D gene is possibly TRBD1 (5 bases). Germline loops: CDR1 LNHDA, CDR2 SQIVND (reference sequence). V was pared by 7 bases and J by 1 base, with 14 bases between. The CDR3 length is 15 residues. The DNA for the CDR3 is TGTGCCAGTAAAGGGTTGCGGGGGAGCAATCAGCCCCAGCATTTT. Its protein is CASKGLRGSNQPQHF.

This chain links TRBV7-2 with TRBJ2-3; TRBD2 agrees at 12 bases. Trimming removed 5 bases from V and 4 bases from J; junction bases left unmatched: 7. The CDR3 covers 16 residues. Per germline, CDR1 SGHTA and CDR2 FQGNSA. CDR3 amino acids: CASSPASGGAADTQYF. The CDR3 coding sequence is TGTGCCAGCAGCCCTGCTAGCGGGGGGGCCGCAGATACGCAGTATTTT.

The chain uses TRBV12-5 and TRBJ2-2, with 11 nucleotides matching TRBD2. The CDR3 consists of 15 residues. The J segment lost 6 bases and the V segment lost 3 bases, leaving 3 bases of the junction unmatched. From germline, CDR1 is LGHNT and CDR2 FRNRAP. The CDR3: CASGFRTSGSGELFF. CDR3 nucleotides: TGTGCTAGTGGTTTCCGGACTAGCGGGTCCGGGGAGCTGTTTTTT.

This clonotype was seen just once. V gene TRBV12-3 or TRBV12-4 combines with J gene TRBJ1-2; 7 bases agree with TRBD1. This CDR3 is 12 amino acids long. The ends lost 2 bases at V and 13 bases at J; junction bases unmatched: 7. The CDR3 region has the DNA TGTGCCAGCAGTTTAACGGGCAGGGACAGCACCTTC. This sequence encodes CASSLTGRDSTF.

The rearrangement joins TRBV4-1 to TRBJ1-1; TRBD1 aligns across 8 bases. The CDR3 sequence is 19 residues long. The V segment lost 3 bases and the J segment 2 bases; nucleotides outside the gene matches: 17. Germline CDR1 reads MGHRA; CDR2 reads YSYEKL. CDR3 loop: CASSHPLPSDRGTNTEAFF. In DNA form, the CDR3 reads TGCGCCAGCAGCCATCCCTTACCCTCAGACAGGGGTACAAACACTGAAGCTTTCTTT.

The chain uses TRBV10-3 and TRBJ1-1; D is unresolved. The length of the CDR3 is 14 residues. Trimming cost V 2 bases and J 4 bases, with 11 bases left between them. The germline CDR1 and CDR2 sequences are ENHRY and SYGVKD. Written as DNA, the CDR3 is TGTGCCATCAGTGAGCGGGTAACGGGCACTGAAGCTTTCTTT. Translating gives CAISERVTGTEAFF.

This clonotype was detected only once. The chain employs TRBV13 and TRBJ1-2, with D perhaps TRBD1 (5 bases). V dropped 5 bases and J dropped 10 bases, with 11 bases sitting between them. Germline CDR1 reads PRHDT; CDR2 reads FYEKMQ (reference sequence). The CDR3 extends over 11 amino acids. CDR3 residues: CASSVQGPYTF. The CDR3 coding sequence is TGTGCCAGCAGCGTTCAGGGACCCTACACCTTC. Filled out from reference TRBV13 and TRBJ1-2, the complete variable domain reads AAGVIQSPRHLIKEKRETATLKCYPIPRHDTVYWYQQGPGQDPQFLISFYEKMQSDKGSIPDRFSAQQFSDYHSELNMSSLELGDSALYFCASSVQGPYTFGSGTRLTVV.

This chain connects TRBV5-6 to TRBJ1-5, with a weak D call TRBD1 (6 bases). In germline, CDR1 is SGHDT, CDR2 YYEEEE. The V end was cut by 5 bases, the J end by 0 bases, with 12 bases between. The CDR3 contains 15 residues. The CDR3 nucleotides read TGTGCCAGCAGAAAGACAGGCTATAGCAATCAGCCCCAGCATTTT. It encodes CASRKTGYSNQPQHF.

This chain links TRBV19 with TRBJ2-2; the D gene is possibly TRBD1 (6 bases). Germline V CDR1 and CDR2: LNHDA, SQIVND (reference sequence). The CDR3 extends over 16 amino acids. V lost 5 bases, J lost 1 base, and 14 bases lay in between. The CDR3, as DNA: TGTGCCAGTAGTGGGGCAGGGGAACAGAACACCGGGGAGCTGTTTTTT. Its protein product is CASSGAGEQNTGELFF. The complete variable domain, with remaining parts taken from reference TRBV19 and TRBJ2-2, reads DGGITQSPKYLFRKEGQNVTLSCEQNLNHDAMYWYRQDPGQGLRLIYYSQIVNDFQKGDIAEGYSVSREKKESFPLTVTSAQKNPTAFYLCASSGAGEQNTGELFFGEGSRLTVL.

The chain employs TRBV9 and TRBJ1-2; D call uncertain. Germline V gene data show CDR1 as SGDLS and CDR2 as YYNGEE. This CDR3 has 13 residues. The ends were cut back, 0 bases at V and 8 bases at J, with 11 bases in the middle. The CDR3 protein is CASSVGEGSGYTF. For the CDR3, the DNA is TGTGCCAGCAGCGTAGGTGAGGGATCCGGCTACACCTTC.

This chain connects TRBV12-3 or TRBV12-4 to TRBJ2-7; TRBD1 matches 9 bases. Trimming at V came to 0 bases and at J to 5 bases, leaving 2 bases not matched to a gene. This CDR3 has 14 amino acids. This chain's CDR3 is CASSLAGQGHEQYF. In DNA, the CDR3 is TGTGCCAGCAGTTTAGCGGGACAGGGCCACGAGCAGTACTTC.

V and J are TRBV19 and TRBJ1-2, with no clear D. The CDR3 length is 12 residues. The V gene's germline CDR1 is LNHDA and CDR2 SQIVND (reference sequence). Trimming took 3 bases from V and 8 from J, leaving 10 bases between them. The DNA for the CDR3 is TGTGCCAGTAGTATCGCTACTGTAGGCTACACCTTC. It encodes CASSIATVGYTF. The whole variable domain, filled in from reference TRBV19 and TRBJ1-2, reads DGGITQSPKYLFRKEGQNVTLSCEQNLNHDAMYWYRQDPGQGLRLIYYSQIVNDFQKGDIAEGYSVSREKKESFPLTVTSAQKNPTAFYLCASSIATVGYTFGSGTRLTVV.

The chain joins TRBV6-2 or TRBV6-3 to TRBJ1-3, with 8 bases identical to TRBD1. The V gene end was trimmed by 6 bases and the J gene end by 2 bases; junction bases not matched to a gene: 12. CDR1 is MNHEY and CDR2 is SVGEGT in the germline V gene. The CDR3 length is 17 residues. CDR3 coding DNA: TGTGCCAGCAGACCCGACAGGGGCCCCGGGACTGGAAACACCATATATTTT. It codes for CASRPDRGPGTGNTIYF.

This chain connects TRBV28 to TRBJ1-3; D call uncertain. CDR1 and CDR2 (germline): MDHEN, SYDVKM. The CDR3 runs to 14 residues. V lost 2 bases, J lost 1 base, and 6 bases lay in between. The CDR3 sequence: CASSLIASGNTIYF. The CDR3 nucleotides are TGTGCCAGCAGTTTAATAGCTTCTGGAAACACCATATATTTT.

This clonotype was counted between two and nine times. Here the CDR3 reads CSARDRGEGYGYTF. CDR3 nucleotide sequence: TGCAGTGCTAGAGATCGGGGAGAGGGATATGGCTACACCTTC. The V call is TRBV20-1, the J call TRBJ1-2; D not certain. The CDR3 runs 14 residues. The germline V gene encodes CDR1 DFQATT and CDR2 SNEGSKA (reference sequence). With 0 bases removed from V and 5 bases from J, the gap between germline ends came to 13 bases.

The chain has TRBV12-3 or TRBV12-4 and TRBJ1-2; the D gene is possibly TRBD1 (5 bases). V lost 5 bases and J 6 bases, leaving 13 bases between the germline ends. The CDR3 spans 13 residues. The CDR3 bases are TGTGCCAGCAGTCCCCAGGGTGAAGATGGCTACACCTTC. It specifies CASSPQGEDGYTF.